A single sample gave rise to the 15 T cell receptor beta chains below, sequenced in a study of blood T cells in healthy people across ages. Combining a sample-barcoded 5' primer with a J-beta primer mix, a second PCR ran for roughly 6 to 11 cycles. TCRdb reanalysed the 5' RACE reads using MiXCR and keeps one entry per CDR3 protein. Of some 940,000 distinct CDR3 sequences detected, 25% to 30% appear once; the ten largest clones hold about a tenth. This same sample was also taken into another study, of T cells of mothers and their children.

Sequenced: blood. The source of these receptors is a woman between 40 and 55 years old in good health.

The V call is TRBV7-2, the J call TRBJ1-2; D not resolved. From germline, CDR1 is SGHTA and CDR2 FQGNSA. The CDR3 length is 17 residues. V shed 1 base and J shed 0 bases, with 15 bases lying between them. The DNA for the CDR3 is TGTGCCAGCAGCTTAGTAGTCTGGGGATTAGCTAACTATGGCTACACCTTC. Translation: CASSLVVWGLANYGYTF.

In its sample, this clonotype was seen many times. This chain uses TRBV6-5 with TRBJ2-4, with D uncertain. V lost 5 bases, J lost 2 bases, and 1 base lay in between. Germline loops: CDR1 MNHEY, CDR2 SVGAGI. The CDR3 extends over 11 amino acids. CDR3 residues: CASSTKNIQYF. CDR3 in DNA: TGTGCCAGCAGTACCAAAAACATTCAGTACTTC.

The genes are TRBV28 and TRBJ1-1; 7 nucleotides align to TRBD1. The CDR3 has 15 residues. Looked up from germline, CDR1 is MDHEN and CDR2 is SYDVKM. Trimming took 8 bases from V and 2 from J; bases not matched to a gene: 11. In DNA, the CDR3 is TGTGCCAGCCCCCGCCCCACAGGGGCAAACACTGAAGCTTTCTTT. It encodes CASPRPTGANTEAFF.

This clonotype was seen a handful of times. A much bigger clone sits one base away, suggesting this may be a read error. This chain connects TRBV20-1 to TRBJ2-5; the D gene could be TRBD1 or TRBD2 (6 bases each). The CDR3 has 14 amino acids. Trimming cost V 5 bases and J 5 bases, with 18 bases left between them. CDR1 and CDR2 (germline): DFQATT, SNEGSKA (reference sequence). DNA of the CDR3: TGCAGTGCTTTGGGACTGACAGGAAGGGAGACCCAGTACTTC. Amino acid sequence: CSALGLTGRETQYF.

Concerning this clonotype itself: This may stem from a read error, because a much larger clone lies one nucleotide away. The gene calls are TRBV7-2 and TRBJ1-1; D gene uncertain. This CDR3 has 14 amino acids. V was clipped by 6 bases and J by 7 bases, with 18 bases between them. CDR1 is SGHTA and CDR2 is FQGNSA in the germline V gene. Here the CDR3 DNA reads TGTGCCAGCAGAAAACGGGGAGTAAAACTTGAAGCTTTCTTT. Translated, it gives CASRKRGVKLEAFF.

This chain links TRBV7-2 with TRBJ2-7; 7 nucleotides align to TRBD2. This CDR3 comprises 14 residues. With V trimmed by 3 bases and J by 7 bases, 9 bases remained unmatched. CDR1 and CDR2 from the germline V gene are SGHTA and FQGNSA. CDR3 loop: CASSLNPGREEQYF. CDR3 nucleotide sequence: TGTGCCAGCAGCTTGAACCCGGGGAGGGAGGAGCAGTACTTC. The full variable domain, with the rest looked up from reference TRBV7-2 and TRBJ2-7, is GAGVSQSPSNKVTEKGKDVELRCDPISGHTALYWYRQSLGQGLEFLIYFQGNSAPDKSGLPSDRFSAERTGGSVSTLTIQRTQQEDSAVYLCASSLNPGREEQYFGPGTRLTVT.

The chain combines TRBV7-2 with TRBJ2-1, with a tentative D call TRBD1 (6 bases). Germline CDR1 SGHTA, CDR2 FQGNSA. The germline V and J ends were trimmed by 3 bases and 5 bases, with 14 bases remaining between them. CDR3 length equals 15 residues. The CDR3 bases are TGTGCCAGCAGCTTTGGGGGCATTGTCCACAATGAGCAGTTCTTC. The encoded protein is CASSFGGIVHNEQFF.

V is TRBV5-1 and J is TRBJ1-2, with D maybe TRBD1 (6 bases). Per the germline V gene, CDR1 is SGHRS and CDR2 is YFSETQ. There are 13 residues in the CDR3. The V end lost 8 bases, the J end lost 1 base, and 12 bases lay between the germline ends. The CDR3 DNA reads as TGCGCCAGTAATTCAGGGGATAACTATGGCTACACCTTC. This sequence encodes CASNSGDNYGYTF.

A note on this clonotype: This sequence may be a read error, since a much larger clone differs from it by one base. This chain connects TRBV5-1 to TRBJ1-1; D is undetermined. This CDR3 is built from 13 residues. In germline, CDR1 is SGHRS, CDR2 YFSETQ. The CDR3 nucleotides are TGCGCCAGCAGCGTTGGGTTGAACACTGAAGCTGTCTTT. This encodes CASSVGLNTEAVF.

This clonotype was recorded at least ten times. The chain uses TRBV6-6 and TRBJ2-7; D not certain. Trimming removed 4 bases from V and 0 bases from J, with 13 bases in between. CDR3 size: 15 residues. Per the germline V gene, CDR1 is MNHNY and CDR2 is SVGAGI (reference sequence). CDR3 loop: CASSFVQSASYEQYF. The CDR3 region has the DNA TGTGCCAGCAGTTTCGTTCAGTCGGCCTCCTACGAGCAGTACTTC.

A remark on this clonotype: A much larger clone lies one base from this, so it may be a read error. The V call is TRBV7-2, the J call TRBJ2-1, with D maybe TRBD2 (6 bases). V lost 0 bases and J lost 7, with 16 bases in between. Germline CDR1 is SGHTA and CDR2 is FQGNSA. This CDR3 has 16 residues. The CDR3 sequence is CASSLARDPGGNEQFF. DNA for the CDR3: TGTGCCAGCAGCTTAGCGCGGGACCCTGGAGGGAATGAGCAGTTCTTC.

The chain has TRBV5-1 and TRBJ2-7; either TRBD1 or TRBD2 may supply D (5 bases each). The CDR3 totals 17 residues. The germline gives CDR1 SGHRS, CDR2 YFSETQ. The V and J ends lost 1 base and 0 bases respectively, with 17 bases between them. The CDR3 nucleotides read TGCGCCAGCAGCTTGTTGAGCTCCGGGGCAGCCTCCTACGAGCAGTACTTC. It specifies CASSLLSSGAASYEQYF.

This clonotype appeared a few times. This chain links TRBV3-1 with TRBJ1-1; perhaps TRBD1 as D (6 bases). V was cut by 4 bases and J by 0 bases, with 12 bases left in between. Germline loops: CDR1 LGHDT, CDR2 YNNKEL (reference sequence). The CDR3 has 15 residues. As DNA, the CDR3 is TGTGCCAGCAGCCCGGTCGGACAGATGAACACTGAAGCTTTCTTT. It codes for CASSPVGQMNTEAFF.

This chain joins TRBV20-1 and TRBJ2-5; 8 positions agree with TRBD2. Germline V gene data show CDR1 as DFQATT and CDR2 as SNEGSKA (reference sequence). This CDR3 is built from 14 residues. J lost 4 bases, V lost 1 base, and 5 bases had no gene match. The CDR3 sequence is CSARGTSNRETQYF. For the CDR3, the DNA is TGCAGTGCTAGAGGGACTAGCAACAGAGAGACCCAGTACTTC.

About this clonotype itself: A read error is possible here, since a much larger clone lies one base away. The V and J genes are TRBV25-1 and TRBJ2-6; D possibly corresponds to TRBD1 (6 bases). The CDR3 is 14 amino acids. CDR1 MGHDK and CDR2 SYGVNS come from the germline V gene. The CDR3 DNA reads TGTGCCAGCAGAGGGGGAACCGGGGCCAACGTCCGGACTTTC. Translated: CASRGGTGANVRTF.